These 10 T cell receptor beta chains share one sample of origin, sequenced in a study of cytomegalovirus exposure and HLA in healthy donors. Use of 60 Vbeta and 13 Jbeta primers characterized the PCR. Profiling relied on immunoSEQ multiplex PCR, and the TCRdb table lists in-frame clones only, not all of them. This sample has roughly 180,000 clones, with just over 75% found just once. The sequenced material came from PBMCs. The receptors come from a woman aged 25 to 39 in good health and CMV-seropositive.

This clone appeared a few times. The chain is built from TRBV7-8 and TRBJ1-5, with 8 bases lining up with TRBD1. The CDR3 spans 19 residues. Trimming at V came to 7 bases and at J to 0 bases, leaving 17 bases not matched to a gene. Germline V gene lookup returns CDR1 SGHVS and CDR2 FQNEAQ. Written as DNA, the CDR3 is TGTGCCAGCACCCTATTGGCCTGGACAGGGCGGTATAGCAATCAGCCCCAGCATTTT. Translating it yields CASTLLAWTGRYSNQPQHF.

The rearrangement links TRBV7-2 to TRBJ2-7; D is uncertain. This CDR3 region has 14 residues. The V gene lost 1 base and the J gene lost 6 bases, with 13 bases spanning the gap. In germline, CDR1 is SGHTA, CDR2 FQGNSA. The CDR3 DNA sequence: TGTGCCAGCAGCTTAGACAGCACGCTGGGCGAGCAGTACTTC. Its protein product is CASSLDSTLGEQYF.

The chain carries TRBV4-1 and TRBJ1-5; TRBD1 matches 7 bases. Germline lookup yields CDR1 MGHRA and CDR2 YSYEKL. The V gene end was trimmed by 0 bases and the J gene end by 2 bases; junction bases not matched to a gene: 4. The CDR3 sequence is 16 residues long. CDR3 bases: TGCGCCAGCAGCCAAGAAGGGGGCTTGGGCAATCAGCCCCAGCATTTT. Its protein product is CASSQEGGLGNQPQHF.

CDR3 sequence (DNA): TGCGCCAGCAGCCAAGAGGTCGCCGGGGGGGCCCTTCATAGCAATCAGCCCCAGCATTTT. Translated, it gives CASSQEVAGGALHSNQPQHF. The V and J genes are TRBV4-3 and TRBJ1-5, with D tentatively TRBD1 (6 bases). V was cut by 0 bases and J by 0 bases, with 21 bases left in between. CDR1 is LGHNA, CDR2 YSLEER, per germline. The CDR3 has 20 amino acids.

The chain couples TRBV6-1 to TRBJ1-2, with 8 bases lining up with TRBD1. The CDR3 length is 14 residues. The germline gives CDR1 MNHNS, CDR2 SASEGT. V was clipped by 7 bases and J by 2 bases; unmatched bases: 6. The CDR3 DNA reads TGTGCCAGCATTTCGGACAGGGACAACTATGGCTACACCTTC. This encodes CASISDRDNYGYTF.

This clone was recorded only once. The chain recombines TRBV7-2 with TRBJ2-7; 9 bases are shared with TRBD2. The germline gives CDR1 SGHTA, CDR2 FQGNSA. The CDR3 has 16 amino acids. V lost 4 bases and J lost 5; bases outside the gene matches: 12. The CDR3 DNA reads TGTGCCAGCAGCTCCGATAGCGGGAGTCCGACCGACGAGCAGTACTTC. Translated, it gives CASSSDSGSPTDEQYF.

The chain couples TRBV7-9 to TRBJ2-1; 15 bases match TRBD2. The CDR3 totals 19 residues. CDR1 SEHNR and CDR2 FQNEAQ come from the germline V gene (reference sequence). V shed 0 bases and J 0 bases; nucleotides not matched to a gene: 3. CDR3 in amino acids: CASSLAGLAGGGSYNEQFF. The CDR3 DNA reads as TGTGCCAGCAGCTTAGCTGGACTAGCGGGAGGGGGCTCCTACAATGAGCAGTTCTTC.

The chain links TRBV9 to TRBJ2-3, with 9 bases matching TRBD2. The CDR3 extends over 16 amino acids. The germline CDR1 and CDR2 sequences are SGDLS and YYNGEE. J gave up 4 bases and V 6 bases, and 12 bases lay outside the gene matches. The CDR3: CASTVDSGSPPDTQYF. The CDR3 bases are TGTGCCAGCACCGTCGATAGCGGGAGTCCCCCAGATACGCAGTATTTT. Full variable domain (remainder filled in from reference TRBV9 and TRBJ2-3): DSGVTQTPKHLITATGQRVTLRCSPRSGDLSVYWYQQSLDQGLQFLIQYYNGEERAKGNILERFSAQQFPDLHSELNLSSLELGDSALYFCASTVDSGSPPDTQYFGPGTRLTVL.

The chain carries TRBV6-1 and TRBJ2-4; D remains ambiguous. Trimming took 0 bases from V and 7 from J, leaving 4 bases between them. The CDR3 runs 12 residues. CDR1 is MNHNS, CDR2 SASEGT, per germline. The CDR3 DNA sequence: TGTGCCAGCAGTGAAGCGGGCAACATTCAGTACTTC. It translates to CASSEAGNIQYF.

This clone was recorded once. The V gene is TRBV28, the J gene TRBJ1-3; D is unclear. Trimming shortened V by 5 bases and J by 5 bases, and 19 bases separated the two germline ends. CDR3 length equals 16 residues. Germline V gene lookup returns CDR1 MDHEN and CDR2 SYDVKM. As DNA, the CDR3 is TGTGCCAGCAGTACTCGAGGCTTCTCTGGTCGAAACACCATATATTTT. Amino acids: CASSTRGFSGRNTIYF.